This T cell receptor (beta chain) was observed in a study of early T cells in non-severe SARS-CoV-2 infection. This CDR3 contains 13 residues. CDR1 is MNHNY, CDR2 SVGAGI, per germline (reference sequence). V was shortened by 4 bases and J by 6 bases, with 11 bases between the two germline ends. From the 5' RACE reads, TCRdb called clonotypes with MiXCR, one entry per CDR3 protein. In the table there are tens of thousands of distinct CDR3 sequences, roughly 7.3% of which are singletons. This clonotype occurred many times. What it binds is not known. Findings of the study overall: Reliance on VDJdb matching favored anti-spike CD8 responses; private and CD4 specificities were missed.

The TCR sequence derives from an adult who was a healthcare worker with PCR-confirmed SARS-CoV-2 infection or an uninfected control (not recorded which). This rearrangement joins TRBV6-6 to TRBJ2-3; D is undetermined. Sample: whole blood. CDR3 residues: CASSFRRPDTQYF. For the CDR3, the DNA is TGTGCCAGCAGTTTCCGACGGCCCGATACGCAGTATTTT.